The entry below gives a single T cell receptor beta chain sequence along with its context. This entry is derived from a study of blood T cell repertoires in COVID-19. In the study overall: Some COVID-19 samples were acute and others convalescent; all came from the United States, Italy and Spain.

Everyone who took part was roughly 18 to 100 years old, and they came from 24 US areas. Cohort assignment relied on participant-reported clinical history. Clones were sequenced by immunoSEQ multiplex PCR, and TCRdb holds only the in-frame ones, with some missing. The sample yields around 180,000 clones, roughly four fifths seen once. Germline V lookup: CDR1 SGHTA, CDR2 FQGTGA. The CDR3 contains 14 residues. V was shortened by 5 bases and J by 4 bases, with 14 bases between the two germline ends. The chain couples TRBV7-3 to TRBJ1-2; tentatively, D is TRBD1 (5 bases). The material sequenced was PBMCs or T cells enriched from blood (not recorded which). The TCR originated in a man between 50 and 59 years old who had recovered from COVID-19. As DNA, the CDR3 is TGTGCCAGCAGCCCGACAGATTCAGGCTATGGCTACACCTTC. Its protein is CASSPTDSGYGYTF.